These 5 T cell receptor beta chains were all obtained from the same sample, sequenced in a study of shared clonotypes between healthy human individuals. The assay was immunoSEQ multiplex PCR, and TCRdb's table has in-frame clones only and misses some. This sample yields millions of clones, of which 90% to 95% are seen a single time; 0.13% belongs to the top ten. Sequencing used naive CD4+ T cells sorted from blood. Stated subset: CD45RA+ positively selected. The receptors shown here come from a man aged 18 to 30 in good health.

The genes are TRBV5-6 and TRBJ2-1; 7 bases agree with TRBD1. This CDR3 has 15 amino acids. Germline-derived CDR1 and CDR2 are SGHDT and YYEEEE. The V gene end was trimmed by 5 bases and the J gene end by 4 bases; junction bases not matched to a gene: 9. The CDR3 region has the DNA TGTGCCAGCAGTTTCACAGGGGTACTGTACAATGAGCAGTTCTTC. Amino acid sequence: CASSFTGVLYNEQFF. The complete variable domain, with remaining parts taken from reference TRBV5-6 and TRBJ2-1, reads DAGVTQSPTHLIKTRGQQVTLRCSPKSGHDTVSWYQQALGQGPQFIFQYYEEEERQRGNFPDRFSGHQFPNYSSELNVNALLLGDSALYLCASSFTGVLYNEQFFGPGTRLTVL.

This clone was seen a single time. Because the CDR3 is missing its conserved closing phenylalanine or tryptophan, this is likely a read error. It is unclear where the CDR3 begins or ends on the DNA, so no DNA is shown, and the CDR3 is as TCRdb lists it. This sample also contains other DNA sequences that code for the same CDR3. The chain carries TRBV6-1 and TRBJ2-7; the table assigns TRBD2, which was not confirmed against the DNA. The germline gives CDR1 MNHNS, CDR2 SASEGT. The CDR3 is 16 amino acids in total, end residues counted. CDR3 residues: CASSEEPGLALSGQKI.

The gene calls are TRBV6-6 and TRBJ2-1; a possible D gene is TRBD1 (6 bases). Germline V gives CDR1 MNHNY, CDR2 SVGAGI (reference sequence). CDR3 length: 16 residues. V was cut by 2 bases and J by 3 bases, with 14 bases left in between. The CDR3 bases are TGTGCCAGCAGTTACGGGGGCCTGACGAACTACAATGAGCAGTTCTTC. It translates to CASSYGGLTNYNEQFF.

This clone was detected only once. Mismatch with germline at one junction end may stem from a read error. The rearrangement uses TRBV10-3 and TRBJ2-7, with D perhaps matching TRBD1 (5 bases). This CDR3 has 12 amino acids. CDR1 is ENHRY, CDR2 SYGVKD, per germline. The CDR3 DNA is TGTGCCATCAGCGAGTTCCCAGGGGAGCAGTACTTC. It specifies CAISEFPGEQYF.

In the case of this clone: Other DNA sequences in this specimen translate into the identical CDR3. The chain uses TRBV5-1 and TRBJ1-1; D unclear. The V gene's germline CDR1 is SGHRS and CDR2 YFSETQ. This CDR3 is built from 13 residues. Trimming took 1 base from V and 0 from J, leaving 4 bases between them. The DNA for the CDR3 is TGCGCCAGCAGCTTGACCGTGAACACTGAAGCTTTCTTT. This codes for CASSLTVNTEAFF.